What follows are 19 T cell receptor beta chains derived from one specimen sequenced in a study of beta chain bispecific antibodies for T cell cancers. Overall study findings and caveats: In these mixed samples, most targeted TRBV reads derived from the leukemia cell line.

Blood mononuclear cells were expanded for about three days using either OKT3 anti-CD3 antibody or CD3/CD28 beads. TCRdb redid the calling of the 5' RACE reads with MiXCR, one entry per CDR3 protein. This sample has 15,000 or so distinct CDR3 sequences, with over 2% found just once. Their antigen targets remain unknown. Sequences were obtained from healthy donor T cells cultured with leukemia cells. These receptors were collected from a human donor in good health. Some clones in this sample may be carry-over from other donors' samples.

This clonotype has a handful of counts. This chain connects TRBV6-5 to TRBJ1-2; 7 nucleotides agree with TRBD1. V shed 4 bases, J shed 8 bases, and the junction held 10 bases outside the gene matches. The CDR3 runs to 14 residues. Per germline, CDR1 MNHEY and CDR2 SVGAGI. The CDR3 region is CASSSRGQGEGYTF. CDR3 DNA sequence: TGTGCCAGCAGTTCTCGCGGGCAGGGGGAGGGCTACACCTTC.

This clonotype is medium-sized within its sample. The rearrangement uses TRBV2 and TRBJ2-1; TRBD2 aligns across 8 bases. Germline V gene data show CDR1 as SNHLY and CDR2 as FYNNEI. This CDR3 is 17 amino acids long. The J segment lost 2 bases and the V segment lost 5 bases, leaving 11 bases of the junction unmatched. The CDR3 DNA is TGTGCCAGCAGTCCGGGGGGGGAAGGTCCGACCTACAATGAGCAGTTCTTC. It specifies CASSPGGEGPTYNEQFF.

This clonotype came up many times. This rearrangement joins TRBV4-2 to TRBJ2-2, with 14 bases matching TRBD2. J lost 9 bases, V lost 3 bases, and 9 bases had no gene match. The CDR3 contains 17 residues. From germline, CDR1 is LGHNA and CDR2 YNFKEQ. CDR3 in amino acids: CASSQMTSGGVNWELFF. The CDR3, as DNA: TGTGCCAGCAGCCAGATGACTAGCGGGGGGGTGAACTGGGAGCTGTTTTTT.

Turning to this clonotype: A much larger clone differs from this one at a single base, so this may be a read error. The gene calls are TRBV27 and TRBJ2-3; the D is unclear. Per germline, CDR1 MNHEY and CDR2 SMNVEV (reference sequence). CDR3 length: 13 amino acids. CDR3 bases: TGTGCCGGCAGTTTGCCCGTGGGAGATACGCAGTATTTT. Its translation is CAGSLPVGDTQYF.

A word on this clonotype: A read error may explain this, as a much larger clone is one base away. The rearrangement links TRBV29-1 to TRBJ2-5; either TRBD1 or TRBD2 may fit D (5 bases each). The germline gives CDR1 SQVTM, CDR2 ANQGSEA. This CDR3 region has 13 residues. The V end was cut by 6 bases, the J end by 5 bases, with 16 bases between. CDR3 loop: CSVGVAIGETQYF. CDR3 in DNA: TGCAGCGTGGGGGTCGCGATCGGGGAGACCCAGTACTTC.

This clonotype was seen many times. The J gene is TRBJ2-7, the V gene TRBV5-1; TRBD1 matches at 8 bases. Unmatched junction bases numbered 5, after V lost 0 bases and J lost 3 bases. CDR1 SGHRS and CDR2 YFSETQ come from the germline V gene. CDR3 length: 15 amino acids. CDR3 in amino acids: CASSLESGQVYEQYF. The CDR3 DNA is TGCGCCAGCAGCTTGGAATCGGGACAGGTCTACGAGCAGTACTTC.

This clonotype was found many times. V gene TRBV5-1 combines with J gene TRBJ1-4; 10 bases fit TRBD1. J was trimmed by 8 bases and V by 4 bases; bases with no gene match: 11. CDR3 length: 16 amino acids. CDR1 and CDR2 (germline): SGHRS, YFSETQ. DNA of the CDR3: TGCGCCAGCAGCGGAGCCCGGGACAGGGGTCAAGAAAAACTGTTTTTT. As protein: CASSGARDRGQEKLFF.

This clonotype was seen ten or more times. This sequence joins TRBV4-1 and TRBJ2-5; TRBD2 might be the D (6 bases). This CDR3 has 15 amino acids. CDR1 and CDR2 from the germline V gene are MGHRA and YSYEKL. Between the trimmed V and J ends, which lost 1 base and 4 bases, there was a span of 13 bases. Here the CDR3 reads CASSQAGDSSETQYF. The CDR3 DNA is TGCGCCAGCAGCCAAGCTGGGGACTCTTCAGAGACCCAGTACTTC.

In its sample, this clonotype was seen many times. The CDR3 here is CASSQTTLPAETQYF. Written as DNA, the CDR3 is TGTGCCAGCAGCCAAACGACTCTCCCCGCGGAGACCCAGTACTTC. J is TRBJ2-5 and V is TRBV11-2; no reliable D call. Germline V CDR1 and CDR2: SGHAT, FQNNGV. The length of the CDR3 is 15 residues. The V and J ends lost 5 bases and 5 bases respectively, with 18 bases between them. The whole variable domain, filled in from reference TRBV11-2 and TRBJ2-5, reads EAGVAQSPRYKIIEKRQSVAFWCNPISGHATLYWYQQILGQGPKLLIQFQNNGVVDDSQLPKDRFSAERLKGVDSTLKIQPAKLEDSAVYLCASSQTTLPAETQYFGPGTRLLVL.

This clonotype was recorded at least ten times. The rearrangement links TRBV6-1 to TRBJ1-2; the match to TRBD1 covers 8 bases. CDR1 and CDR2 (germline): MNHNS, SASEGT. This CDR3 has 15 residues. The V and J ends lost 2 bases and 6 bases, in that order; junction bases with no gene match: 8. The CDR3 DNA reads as TGTGCCAGCAGTGAAAGAATGGCAGGGGGCGATGGCTACACCTTC. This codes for CASSERMAGGDGYTF.

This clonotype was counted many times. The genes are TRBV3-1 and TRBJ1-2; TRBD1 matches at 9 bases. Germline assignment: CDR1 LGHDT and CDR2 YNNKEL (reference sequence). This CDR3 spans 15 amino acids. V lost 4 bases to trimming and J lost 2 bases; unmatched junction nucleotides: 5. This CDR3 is CASSPRTGANYGYTF. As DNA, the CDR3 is TGTGCCAGCAGCCCTAGGACAGGGGCGAACTATGGCTACACCTTC.

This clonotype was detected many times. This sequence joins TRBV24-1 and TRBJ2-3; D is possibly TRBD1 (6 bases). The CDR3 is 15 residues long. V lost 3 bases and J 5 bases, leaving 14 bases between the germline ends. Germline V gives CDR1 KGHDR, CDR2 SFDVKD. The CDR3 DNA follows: TGTGCCACCAGTGATCCAGGGGTGTCGGGAGATACGCAGTATTTT. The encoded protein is CATSDPGVSGDTQYF.

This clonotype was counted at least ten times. CDR3 in amino acids: CASSFKGTGVNANTGELFF. CDR3 coding DNA: TGCGCCAGCAGCTTCAAGGGGACAGGGGTTAACGCGAACACCGGGGAGCTGTTTTTT. The rearrangement links TRBV5-1 to TRBJ2-2, with 10 bases matching TRBD1. With 2 bases clipped from V and 0 bases from J, the junction kept 10 bases outside the gene matches. Germline-derived CDR1 and CDR2 are SGHRS and YFSETQ. The CDR3 length is 19 residues.

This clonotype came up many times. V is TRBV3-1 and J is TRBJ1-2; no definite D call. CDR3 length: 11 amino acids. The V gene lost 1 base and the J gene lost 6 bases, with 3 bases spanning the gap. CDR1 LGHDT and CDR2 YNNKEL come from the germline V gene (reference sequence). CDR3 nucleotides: TGTGCCAGCAGCCAAGGGGATGGCTACACCTTC. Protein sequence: CASSQGDGYTF.

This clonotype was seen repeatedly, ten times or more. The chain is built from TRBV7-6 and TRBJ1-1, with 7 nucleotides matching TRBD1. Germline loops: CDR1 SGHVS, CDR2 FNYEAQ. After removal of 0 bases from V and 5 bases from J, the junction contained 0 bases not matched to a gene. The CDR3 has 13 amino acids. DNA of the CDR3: TGTGCCAGCAGCTTAGCACAGGGGACTGAAGCTTTCTTT. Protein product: CASSLAQGTEAFF.

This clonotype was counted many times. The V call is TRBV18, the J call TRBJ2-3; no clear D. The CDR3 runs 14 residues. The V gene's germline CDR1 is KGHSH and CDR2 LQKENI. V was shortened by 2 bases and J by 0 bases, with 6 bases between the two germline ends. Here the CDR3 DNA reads TGTGCCAGCTCACCAGGTACAAGCACAGATACGCAGTATTTT. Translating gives CASSPGTSTDTQYF. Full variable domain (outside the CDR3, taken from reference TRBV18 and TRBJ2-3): NAGVMQNPRHLVRRRGQEARLRCSPMKGHSHVYWYRQLPEEGLKFMVYLQKENIIDESGMPKERFSAEFPKEGPSILRIQQVVRGDSAAYFCASSPGTSTDTQYFGPGTRLTVL.

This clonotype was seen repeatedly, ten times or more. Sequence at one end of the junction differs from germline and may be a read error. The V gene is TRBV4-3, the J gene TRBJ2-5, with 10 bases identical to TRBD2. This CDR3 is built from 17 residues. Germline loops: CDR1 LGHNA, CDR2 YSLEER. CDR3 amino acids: CASSQDPAGGPQETQYF. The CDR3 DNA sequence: TGTGCCAGCAGCCAAGATCCAGCGGGGGGGCCCCAAGAGACCCAGTACTTC.

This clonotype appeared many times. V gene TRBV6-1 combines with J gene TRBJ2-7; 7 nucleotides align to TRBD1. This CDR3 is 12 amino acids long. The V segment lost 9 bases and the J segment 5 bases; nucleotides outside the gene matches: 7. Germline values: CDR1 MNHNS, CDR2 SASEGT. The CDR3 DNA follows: TGTGCCAGTAACGACAGGGTCGACGAGCAGTACTTC. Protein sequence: CASNDRVDEQYF.

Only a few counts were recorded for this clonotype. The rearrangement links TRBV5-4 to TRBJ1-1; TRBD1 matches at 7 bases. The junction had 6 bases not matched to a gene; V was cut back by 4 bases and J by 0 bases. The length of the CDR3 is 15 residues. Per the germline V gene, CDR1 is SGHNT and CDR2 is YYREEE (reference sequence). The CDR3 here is CASSGGTDMNTEAFF. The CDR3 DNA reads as TGTGCCAGCAGCGGAGGGACAGATATGAACACTGAAGCTTTCTTT.